These 2 T cell receptor beta chains originate from one sample sequenced in a study of blood T cell repertoires in COVID-19. TCRdb's table, derived via immunoSEQ multiplex PCR, lists solely in-frame clones and lacks some. The table shows about 58,000 clones, with 85% occurring only once. The specimen was peripheral blood. The source of these receptors is a human donor in a cohort sampled during active COVID-19.

V is TRBV15 and J is TRBJ1-5; a possible D gene is TRBD1 (5 bases). Trimming removed 0 bases at V and 4 bases at J, with 16 bases between. The V gene's germline CDR1 is LNHNV and CDR2 YYDKDF (reference sequence). The CDR3 runs to 17 residues. The CDR3 loop reads CATSRDGPMEGNQPQHF. The CDR3 region has the DNA TGTGCCACCAGCAGAGATGGCCCGATGGAGGGGAATCAGCCCCAGCATTTT.

The chain links TRBV12-3 or TRBV12-4 to TRBJ1-4, with a weak D call TRBD1 (5 bases). The CDR3 runs 13 residues. The V end was cut by 3 bases, the J end by 8 bases, with 10 bases between. CDR3 coding DNA: TGTGCCAGCAGTTTGGGCCAGGGAGAAAAACTGTTTTTT. Its translation is CASSLGQGEKLFF.